This is a list of T cell receptor beta chains from one sample in a study of blood T cell repertoires in COVID-19. Sequencing was performed with immunoSEQ multiplex PCR; in TCRdb, only in-frame clones are kept and a portion is missing. The data show approximately 110,000 clones, roughly 85% seen once. Sequencing input: peripheral blood. The source of these receptors is a man between 45 and 60 years old with acute or convalescent COVID-19. The CDR3 runs from the conserved cysteine through the conserved F or W. The order of the fields is CDR3 length, D gene, J gene, V gene, clone size, CDR3 DNA, CDR3 protein. A D gene is named only where the DNA matches it firmly. Some rows mark clone size as missing; the rest say once, few, many or name a class of expanded clone.

14 | TRBD2 | TRBJ2-7 | TRBV6-5 | - | TGTGCCAGCGGTAGCGGGCGGAGCTCCTACGAGCAGTACTTC | CASGSGRSSYEQYF
17 | TRBD1 | TRBJ1-3 | TRBV19 | once | TGTGCCAGTAGTAAGGGACAGGGGACGCCCTCTGGAAACACCATATATTTT | CASSKGQGTPSGNTIYF
15 | TRBD2 | TRBJ2-7 | TRBV7-8 | - | TGTGCCAGCAGCTTAGCTAGCGGGAGCTCCTACGAGCAGTACTTC | CASSLASGSSYEQYF
16 | TRBD2 | TRBJ2-4 | TRBV9 | - | TGTGCCAGCAGCGCCTCGGGAGGATTAGCCAAAAACATTCAGTACTTC | CASSASGGLAKNIQYF
14 | - | TRBJ2-7 | TRBV11-2 | once | TGTGCCAGCAGCTTAAGTAGCGGAACCTACGAGCAGTACTTC | CASSLSSGTYEQYF
12 | - | TRBJ2-4 | TRBV5-5 | - | TGTGCCAGCAGCTGGCGGCAAAACATTCAGTACTTC | CASSWRQNIQYF
13 | - | TRBJ1-5 | TRBV24-1 | - | TGTGCCACCAGTGGACTAGGGCTTCAGCCCCAGCATTTT | CATSGLGLQPQHF
16 | TRBD1 | TRBJ2-3 | TRBV4-2 | once | TGTGCCAGCAGTCTCCGGGACAGGGGGCGAGGGGATACGCAGTATTTT | CASSLRDRGRGDTQYF
16 | TRBD2 | TRBJ2-2 | TRBV5-1 | - | TGCGCCAGCAGCTTCACTAGCGGGGGGGCCGACGGGGAGCTGTTTTTT | CASSFTSGGADGELFF
13 | - | TRBJ1-2 | TRBV5-1 | - | TGCGCCAGCAGCTCGACAGGAAACTATGGCTACACCTTC | CASSSTGNYGYTF
15 | - | TRBJ1-2 | TRBV12-5 | - | TGTGCTAGTGGTTTGTGGCTCCTGGGGGGTCATGGCTACACCTTC | CASGLWLLGGHGYTF
14 | TRBD1 | TRBJ2-3 | TRBV6-5 | - | TGTGCCAGCATCGGGGGACAGGACACAGATACGCAGTATTTT | CASIGGQDTDTQYF
15 | - | TRBJ2-5 | TRBV6-1 | - | TGTGCCAGCAGTGAAGAGGGCAGGGAACAAGAGACCCAGTACTTC | CASSEEGREQETQYF
16 | - | TRBJ2-2 | TRBV6-6 | - | TGTGCCAGCTTTAATGGGGGCAGTAAAGCCACCGGGGAGCTGTTTTTT | CASFNGGSKATGELFF
15 | - | TRBJ2-3 | TRBV6-1 | - | TGTGCCAGCAGTAACGGCCTCCTAGATACAGATACGCAGTATTTT | CASSNGLLDTDTQYF
15 | TRBD2 | TRBJ2-5 | TRBV28 | - | TGTGCCAGCAGTTGGGGGACTAGCGGCGGAGAGACCCAGTACTTC | CASSWGTSGGETQYF
15 | TRBD1 | TRBJ2-5 | TRBV10-3 | - | TGTGCCATCAGTGACGGGACAGGTGAAAGAGAGACCCAGTACTTC | CAISDGTGERETQYF
15 | TRBD2 | TRBJ2-3 | TRBV9 | - | TGTGCCAGCAGCGTCGGCGGGGGGGAGGTAGATACGCAGTATTTT | CASSVGGGEVDTQYF